The 3 T cell receptor beta chains presented below share a single source sample, sequenced in a study of T cell repertoires in cytomegalovirus infection. TCRdb re-called the reads with MiXCR, one entry per CDR3 protein. The sample has about 150,000 distinct CDR3 sequences, roughly a third seen once. No antigen has been identified for these receptors. Sequenced here: CD8+ T cells from cultured PBMCs, sampled from culture after CMV antigen stimulation. The receptor source for this set is a human donor in good health (CMV status not recorded). Some clones in this sample may be carry-over from other donors' samples.

The rearrangement uses TRBV7-6 and TRBJ2-6; TRBD1 aligns across 7 bases. The germline V gene has CDR1 SGHVS and CDR2 FNYEAQ. The CDR3 covers 18 residues. Trimming cost V 5 bases and J 0 bases; bases outside gene matches: 10. In nucleotides, the CDR3 is TGTGCCAGCAGCCCCCCGACAGGGCTCAGCTCTGGGGCCAACGTCCTGACTTTC. It codes for CASSPPTGLSSGANVLTF.

V is TRBV12-3 or TRBV12-4 and J is TRBJ1-1; possible D gene TRBD1, 6 bases. Trimming took 10 bases from V and 6 from J, leaving 27 bases between them. The CDR3 has 16 amino acids. The CDR3 sequence is CATRGLMYGEGAEAFF. The CDR3, as DNA: TGTGCCACCAGGGGCCTAATGTATGGGGAAGGTGCTGAAGCTTTCTTT.

The chain couples TRBV16 to TRBJ1-2, with 9 bases fitting TRBD1. J gave up 1 base and V 0 bases, and 3 bases lay outside the gene matches. CDR3 length: 16 residues. Germline assignment: CDR1 KGHSY and CDR2 FQNENV. CDR3 sequence (DNA): TGTGCCAGCAGCCAATCGGACAGGGGTCATAACTATGGCTACACCTTC. This gives the protein CASSQSDRGHNYGYTF.